This T cell receptor (beta chain) was captured in a study of low-dose radiotherapy and immunotherapy resistance in tumors. This clonotype has more than one count but fewer than ten. Time point meaning: after trial treatment. Sample treatment: LDRT plus nivolumab, ipilimumab, low-dose cyclophosphamide and aspirin (RACIN trial). The presence of advanced solid tumors lacking tumor-infiltrating lymphocytes characterized eligible patients. With a V-primer adapter and a constant-region primer, TCRs were amplified for roughly 21 PCR cycles. Each CDR3 protein is one row after TCRdb ran MiXCR on the reads. The sample yields 50,000 or so distinct CDR3 sequences, approximately 31% seen once. In germline, CDR1 is LNHDA, CDR2 SQIVND (reference sequence). Trimming stripped 8 bases from V and 5 bases from J, with 12 bases between. The CDR3 has 12 residues.

The specimen comprised PBMCs, sampled after low-dose radiotherapy plus immunotherapy. This receptor was obtained from a male donor with rectosigmoid adenocarcinoma. The chain uses TRBV19 and TRBJ2-5, with D tentatively TRBD2 (6 bases). In DNA form, the CDR3 reads TGTGCCAGTCGTCAGGCGGGGGAGACCCAGTACTTC. Translated, it gives CASRQAGETQYF.